This T cell receptor (beta chain) was found in a study of blood T cell repertoires in COVID-19 (dated by TCRdb to the early 2020s). For context, the study as a whole: Collaborator samples came from the United States, Italy and Spain and covered acute and convalescent phases of COVID-19. The material from the prospective study consisted of cDNA or gDNA derived from T cells, B-cell-depleted T cells, or PBMCs. Deeply sampled blood TCRbeta repertoires from subjects exposed to, actively infected with, or recovered from COVID-19 were included in the dataset. The repertoires were made available in a free public database intended to serve as a resource for research on the immune response to SARS-CoV-2. The samples were drawn from two sources: the first 160 participants of the ongoing ImmuneRACE study, and 1,000 to 1,500 subjects contributed by 6 global collaborators. The sample metadata nearly always contained a de-identified subject ID, COVID-19 status, age in years and sex. Where HLA class I and class II types were available, the types were taken from metadata supplied by the sample provider, not from assay-based typing. General conclusions and limits of the study: The quantity of clinical and demographic metadata differed by source and by participant and was supplied without curation.

In the prospective study, participants were roughly 18 to 90 years old, resided in 25 or so geographic areas of the United States, and were enrolled through a virtual design. To assign participants to cohorts, the prospective study relied on clinical history that participants themselves reported in a screening survey and a study questionnaire. Mobile phlebotomists in the prospective study collected whole blood, serum and a nasopharyngeal or oropharyngeal swab from every participant. Additional blood draws and questionnaires over a roughly two-month period could optionally be provided by prospective study participants. Prospective study blood samples were shipped either frozen or at room temperature before DNA extraction. Details on this clone: It has no known antigen specificity. Per-base quality was not reported, and no clone a single base away is much larger than it.

The immunoSEQ Assay, a bias-controlled multiplex PCR, was used to amplify TCRbeta CDR3 regions from genomic DNA. In the paper's pipeline: Within the assay, amplification of reference gene primers was used to estimate how many nucleated cells each sample contained. Sequence reads were collapsed and filtered to measure the absolute abundance of every unique TCRbeta CDR3 rearrangement. Productive Simpson clonality was computed per sample as the square root of Simpson's diversity index over productive rearrangements. In its TCRdb copy, this immuneACCESS table keeps in-frame sequences only and misses some clones. Where compared with another copy, unresolved V genes explain less than half of these, and the others have no known cause. The D gene and trimming were derived from the DNA, and the V and J assignments and clone size from that table. Within this sample are 200,000 to 250,000 clones, with about 79% of them counted one time only. Jointly, the top ten make up approximately 1.3% of the sample.

Trimming takes 5 bases from V and 2 bases from J, and the germline ends sit 13 bases apart. Including the terminal cysteine and phenylalanine, the CDR3 comprises 15 residues. Only CDR3 DNA remains: 45 bases, in frame from the first base. According to the germline V gene, CDR1 reads MRHNA and CDR2 reads SNTAGT. The material sequenced was PBMCs or T cells enriched from blood (not recorded which). This chain is built from TRBV6-4 and TRBJ1-5; there is no confident call for the D gene. The receptor comes from a woman between 40 and 55 years old with acute COVID-19. The DNA reads TGTGCCAGCAGTACCGCGGGGAAGGGCAATCAGCCCCAGCATTTT. Its translation reads: CASSTAGKGNQPQHF.